Following are 25 T cell receptor beta chains from one sample sequenced in a study of cytomegalovirus exposure and HLA in healthy donors. 13 Jbeta primers and 60 Vbeta primers were used for the PCR. Measured with immunoSEQ multiplex PCR; TCRdb has only the in-frame clones, and not every one. The sample table sets out around 30,000 clones. The sequenced sample was PBMCs. These receptors were taken from a young man in good health and CMV-seronegative.

This chain joins TRBV12-5 and TRBJ2-7; D unclear. This CDR3 is 12 amino acids long. Germline CDR1 and CDR2: LGHNT and FRNRAP. V lost 6 bases and J 3 bases, leaving 9 bases between the germline ends. Here the CDR3 DNA reads TGTGCTAGTGGCCTAGAAGACTACGAGCAGTACTTC. Its translation: CASGLEDYEQYF.

V gene TRBV28 combines with J gene TRBJ2-7; 9 nucleotides match TRBD2. The CDR3 sequence is 16 residues long. Trimming removed 5 bases from V and 0 bases from J; junction bases left unmatched: 8. Germline loops: CDR1 MDHEN, CDR2 SYDVKM. This CDR3 is CASSGNRLAASYEQYF. DNA of the CDR3: TGTGCCAGCAGTGGAAACCGACTAGCGGCCTCCTACGAGCAGTACTTC. Filled out from reference TRBV28 and TRBJ2-7, the complete variable domain reads DVKVTQSSRYLVKRTGEKVFLECVQDMDHENMFWYRQDPGLGLRLIYFSYDVKMKEKGDIPEGYSVSREKKERFSLILESASTNQTSMYLCASSGNRLAASYEQYFGPGTRLTVT.

V is TRBV7-9 and J is TRBJ1-6; 11 positions agree with TRBD1. The CDR3 is 15 amino acids. Germline lookup yields CDR1 SEHNR and CDR2 FQNEAQ (reference sequence). V trimming: 0 bases; J trimming: 9 bases; junction bases outside the gene matches: 1. The CDR3 region is CASSLAGTGGSPLHF. In nucleotides, the CDR3 is TGTGCCAGCAGCTTAGCCGGGACAGGGGGTTCACCCCTCCACTTT.

The chain employs TRBV4-3 and TRBJ1-5; no reliable D call. V lost 2 bases and J 5 bases, leaving 16 bases between the germline ends. Germline-derived CDR1 and CDR2 are LGHNA and YSLEER. CDR3 length: 16 residues. CDR3 protein: CASSQFLSLIDQPQHF. The CDR3 bases are TGCGCCAGCAGCCAATTTCTTAGTCTGATAGATCAGCCCCAGCATTTT.

The chain uses TRBV7-9 and TRBJ2-3; 9 positions agree with TRBD1. Germline CDR1 is SEHNR and CDR2 is FQNEAQ (reference sequence). J lost 7 bases, V lost 7 bases, and 9 bases had no gene match. CDR3 size: 14 residues. CDR3 protein: CASTRTGALNTQYF. Written as DNA, the CDR3 is TGTGCCAGCACCCGGACAGGGGCCTTGAATACGCAGTATTTT.

The genes are TRBV6-1 and TRBJ1-4; 11 bases agree with TRBD1. V was pared by 3 bases and J by 7 bases, with 7 bases of the junction left unmatched. Germline lookup yields CDR1 MNHNS and CDR2 SASEGT. This CDR3 is 16 amino acids long. The DNA for the CDR3 is TGTGCCAGCAGTGACGGTCTTGGGACAGGGGGTGAAAAACTGTTTTTT. It encodes CASSDGLGTGGEKLFF.

The rearrangement links TRBV5-6 to TRBJ1-1; 7 nucleotides line up with TRBD1. The trim removed 3 bases at V and 2 bases at J, leaving 7 bases unmatched. Germline V gives CDR1 SGHDT, CDR2 YYEEEE. The CDR3 totals 15 residues. CDR3 loop: CASSSRQGGNTEAFF. DNA of the CDR3: TGTGCCAGCAGCTCTCGACAGGGTGGAAACACTGAAGCTTTCTTT.

The rearrangement links TRBV7-9 to TRBJ1-3, with 7 bases aligning to TRBD1. The CDR3 consists of 15 residues. The ends lost 4 bases at V and 0 bases at J; junction bases unmatched: 3. Germline CDR1 and CDR2: SEHNR and FQNEAQ (reference sequence). The CDR3 loop reads CASSSWTGSGNTIYF. In DNA form, the CDR3 reads TGTGCCAGCAGCTCCTGGACAGGCTCTGGAAACACCATATATTTT.

This chain links TRBV6-5 with TRBJ1-1, with 10 positions matching TRBD1. Unmatched junction bases numbered 3, after V lost 10 bases and J lost 1 base. CDR3 length equals 13 residues. Germline lookup yields CDR1 MNHEY and CDR2 SVGAGI. The CDR3 DNA is TGTGCCATCGGGACAGGGGCGAACACTGAAGCTTTCTTT. Amino acid sequence: CAIGTGANTEAFF.

The chain has TRBV2 and TRBJ2-2, with 10 bases fitting TRBD1. Looked up from germline, CDR1 is SNHLY and CDR2 is FYNNEI. The length of the CDR3 is 16 residues. The V gene end was trimmed by 8 bases and the J gene end by 8 bases; junction bases not matched to a gene: 14. CDR3 protein: CASRWLGTGEGGELFF. In nucleotides, the CDR3 is TGTGCCAGCCGATGGTTGGGGACAGGGGAAGGTGGGGAGCTGTTTTTT.

V gene TRBV5-1 combines with J gene TRBJ2-3; D is possibly TRBD2 (5 bases). Trimming removed 0 bases from V and 1 base from J, with 9 bases in between. The length of the CDR3 is 15 residues. In germline, CDR1 is SGHRS, CDR2 YFSETQ. The CDR3 DNA is TGCGCCAGCAGCTTGGGAGGGTTGGGCACAGATACGCAGTATTTT. Residues: CASSLGGLGTDTQYF.

V and J are TRBV9 and TRBJ2-7; D possibly corresponds to TRBD2 (6 bases). Germline loops: CDR1 SGDLS, CDR2 YYNGEE. CDR3 length: 13 amino acids. Trimming left V 2 bases short and J 9 bases short, with 15 bases between. The CDR3 DNA reads TGTGCCAGCAGCGTCCTGGTGGAGGGAAGGCAGTACTTC. Its translation: CASSVLVEGRQYF.

This chain links TRBV5-1 with TRBJ2-2, with D possibly TRBD2 on 6 matching bases. Trimming pared 4 bases from V and 4 bases from J, leaving 17 bases between. CDR1 SGHRS and CDR2 YFSETQ come from the germline V gene. This CDR3 is 16 amino acids long. The CDR3 loop reads CASSPGGSTSTGELFF. CDR3 coding DNA: TGCGCCAGCAGCCCCGGTGGTTCGACTAGCACCGGGGAGCTGTTTTTT.

This chain connects TRBV5-6 to TRBJ2-3; weak D call: TRBD2 (5 bases). Germline loops: CDR1 SGHDT, CDR2 YYEEEE. V gave up 4 bases and J gave up 3 bases, with 12 bases separating them. The CDR3 length is 14 residues. CDR3 sequence: CASSVAFLTDTQYF. The DNA for the CDR3 is TGTGCCAGCAGCGTAGCGTTCTTGACAGATACGCAGTATTTT.

This CDR3 is CSVVGGGVVYTF. The CDR3 DNA sequence: TGCAGCGTTGTTGGTGGGGGCGTTGTCTACACCTTC. The chain uses TRBV29-1 and TRBJ1-2, with a weak D call TRBD1 (6 bases). V lost 4 bases, J lost 10 bases, and 16 bases lay in between. Germline loops: CDR1 SQVTM, CDR2 ANQGSEA. The CDR3 is 12 amino acids.

This chain joins TRBV19 and TRBJ1-5, with TRBD1 as a possible D gene (6 bases). The CDR3 is 16 residues long. V was trimmed by 7 bases and J by 7 bases, leaving 23 bases between them. Looked up from germline, CDR1 is LNHDA and CDR2 is SQIVND (reference sequence). Here the CDR3 DNA reads TGTGCCAGTATCGATCCGGGACATCCTAACGGCCAGCCCCAGCATTTT. This translates into CASIDPGHPNGQPQHF.

The chain employs TRBV9 and TRBJ2-2, with D unresolved. This CDR3 contains 14 residues. Germline assignment: CDR1 SGDLS and CDR2 YYNGEE. V was shortened by 0 bases and J by 1 base, with 4 bases between the two germline ends. This CDR3 reads CASSVGQNTGELFF. The CDR3 region has the DNA TGTGCCAGCAGCGTAGGTCAGAACACCGGGGAGCTGTTTTTT.

The chain combines TRBV7-6 with TRBJ1-1; 8 positions match TRBD1. The V segment lost 5 bases and the J segment 2 bases; nucleotides outside the gene matches: 4. The CDR3 is 14 residues long. Germline loops: CDR1 SGHVS, CDR2 FNYEAQ. Here the CDR3 reads CASSATGANTEAFF. As DNA, the CDR3 is TGTGCCAGCAGCGCGACAGGGGCAAACACTGAAGCTTTCTTT.

The chain recombines TRBV4-3 with TRBJ1-2; D unclear. V was pared by 0 bases and J by 7 bases, with 12 bases between. Germline CDR1 LGHNA, CDR2 YSLEER. The CDR3 extends over 14 amino acids. The CDR3 loop is CASSQERRSGGYTF. DNA of the CDR3: TGCGCCAGCAGCCAAGAGCGACGGTCGGGTGGCTACACCTTC.

The chain has TRBV19 and TRBJ2-6, with TRBD1 identical over 7 bases. Unmatched junction bases numbered 6, after V lost 1 base and J lost 0 bases. The CDR3 length is 18 residues. Germline V CDR1 and CDR2: LNHDA, SQIVND (reference sequence). For the CDR3, the DNA is TGTGCCAGTAGTATAGGAGACAGGGCACGCTCTGGGGCCAACGTCCTGACTTTC. Translated, it gives CASSIGDRARSGANVLTF.

In nucleotides, the CDR3 is TGCGCCAGCAGCCAAAAGGGGAGGACAGAAGCTTTCTTT. As protein: CASSQKGRTEAFF. The chain carries TRBV4-3 and TRBJ1-1; tentatively, D is TRBD1 (5 bases). The CDR3 sequence is 13 residues long. Germline-derived CDR1 and CDR2 are LGHNA and YSLEER. V lost 2 bases to trimming and J lost 8 bases, with 12 bases between them.

J is TRBJ1-3 and V is TRBV6-6; D is ambiguous. The germline CDR1 and CDR2 sequences are MNHNY and SVGAGI (reference sequence). V lost 2 bases and J 2 bases, leaving 7 bases between the germline ends. The CDR3 is made up of 14 amino acids. CDR3 loop: CASSYRVAGNTIYF. DNA of the CDR3: TGTGCCAGCAGTTACCGGGTCGCTGGAAACACCATATATTTT.

CDR3 DNA sequence: TGCGCCAGCAGCCAAGATCGGGGGACAGCCCGCTATGGCTACACCTTC. Its protein product is CASSQDRGTARYGYTF. This rearrangement joins TRBV4-3 to TRBJ1-2; 7 nucleotides align to TRBD1. The germline V gene encodes CDR1 LGHNA and CDR2 YSLEER. Unmatched junction bases numbered 8, after V lost 0 bases and J lost 4 bases. This CDR3 is 16 amino acids long.

The V and J genes are TRBV2 and TRBJ2-2; 9 bases agree with TRBD1. The germline V gene encodes CDR1 SNHLY and CDR2 FYNNEI. Unmatched junction bases numbered 9, after V lost 3 bases and J lost 4 bases. This CDR3 region has 17 residues. CDR3 DNA sequence: TGTGCCAGCAGTGAGGGTCCGGGACAGGGACCCACCGGGGAGCTGTTTTTT. It yields the protein CASSEGPGQGPTGELFF.

Of note for this clone: Since no conserved phenylalanine or tryptophan closes the CDR3, a read error is the likely cause. No DNA is shown, since the ends of the CDR3 on it are uncertain; the CDR3 is the one TCRdb lists. The chain links TRBV19 to TRBJ2-7; no check of the table's D call, TRBD1, against the DNA was made. The CDR3 contains 9 residues when both ends are counted. CDR1 and CDR2 from the germline V gene are LNHDA and SQIVND (reference sequence). CDR3 sequence reads: CASITGPQL.